This T cell receptor beta chain was sequenced in a study of T-cell memory formation after mild COVID-19. This clonotype appeared a few times. Antigen: not known. In TCRdb, the 5' RACE reads were re-called with MiXCR into one record per CDR3 protein. The sample lists roughly 450,000 distinct CDR3 sequences, 15% to 20% occurring once. The V and J ends lost 0 bases and 5 bases respectively, with 10 bases between them. This CDR3 region has 14 residues. The germline CDR1 and CDR2 sequences are MNHEY and SVGAGI. Study observations and caveats: Memory cells collected pre-infection included some clones that later responded, suggesting cross-reactive memory joined.

The chain links TRBV6-5 to TRBJ1-1; D is perhaps TRBD1 (5 bases). Sequencing input: PBMCs or a T cell subset sorted from them (not recorded which). This receptor was identified in an adult woman who had mild COVID-19 (a few samples of this study predate the infection). Cell type and time point are not known. The CDR3 region has the DNA TGTGCCAGCAGTTACTCACCAGGGATGACTGAAGCTTTCTTT. It encodes CASSYSPGMTEAFF.